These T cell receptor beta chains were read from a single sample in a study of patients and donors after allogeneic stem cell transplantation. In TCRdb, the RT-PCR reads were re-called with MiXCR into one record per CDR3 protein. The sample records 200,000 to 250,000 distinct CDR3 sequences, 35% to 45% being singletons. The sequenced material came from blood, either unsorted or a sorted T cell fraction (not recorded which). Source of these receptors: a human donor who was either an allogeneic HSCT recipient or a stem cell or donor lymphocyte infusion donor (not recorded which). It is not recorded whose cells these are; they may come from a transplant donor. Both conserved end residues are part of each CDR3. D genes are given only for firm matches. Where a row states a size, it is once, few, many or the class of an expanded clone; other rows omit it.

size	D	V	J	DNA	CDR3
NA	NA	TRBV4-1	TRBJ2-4	TGCGCCAGCAGCCAAGAATTAGCCAAAAACATTCAGTACTTC	CASSQELAKNIQYF
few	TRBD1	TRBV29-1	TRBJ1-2	TGCAGCGCCAAGACAGGGGGAAACGGGGGCTACACCTTC	CSAKTGGNGGYTF
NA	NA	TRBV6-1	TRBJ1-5	TGTGCCAGCAGTGAAGCCGCCGGGATTAACAATCAGCCCCAGCATTTT	CASSEAAGINNQPQHF
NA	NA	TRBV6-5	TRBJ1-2	TGTGCCAGCAGTTACTCTTTTCGCGGAGGGGATGGCTACACCTTC	CASSYSFRGGDGYTF
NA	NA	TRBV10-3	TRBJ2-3	TGTGCCATCAGATTCACTCAGACCACAGATACGCAGTATTTT	CAIRFTQTTDTQYF
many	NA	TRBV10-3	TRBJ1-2	TGTGCCATCAGTGAGGGTGGCTACACCTTC	CAISEGGYTF
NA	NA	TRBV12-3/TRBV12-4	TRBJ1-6	TGTGCCAGCGCGGAGAGCTCCTATAATTCACCCCTCCACTTT	CASAESSYNSPLHF
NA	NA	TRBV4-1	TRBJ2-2	TGCGCCAGCAGCCAAGTAGTTTGGACCGGGGAGCTGTTTTTT	CASSQVVWTGELFF
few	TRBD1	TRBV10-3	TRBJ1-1	TGTGCCATCAGTGTCCAGGGGGTGAACACTGAAGCTTTCTTT	CAISVQGVNTEAFF
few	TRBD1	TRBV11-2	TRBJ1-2	TGTGCCAGCAGCCCTCGGACAGGAGACAACTATGGCTACACCTTC	CASSPRTGDNYGYTF
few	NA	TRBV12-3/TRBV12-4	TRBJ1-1	TGTGCCAGCAGGGACACGGACAGCGGGAGGGCCACTGAAGCTTTCTTT	CASRDTDSGRATEAFF
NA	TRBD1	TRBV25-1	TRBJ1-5	TGTGCCAGCAGTTCCGGGACAGGGATGGGCAATCAGCCCCAGCATTTT	CASSSGTGMGNQPQHF
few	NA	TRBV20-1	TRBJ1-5	TGCAGTGCTAGTTACGGGGGTCGGAAGCCCCAGCATTTT	CSASYGGRKPQHF
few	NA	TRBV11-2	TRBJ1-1	TGTGCCAGCAGCTTAGGAGTAGAAGCTTTCTTT	CASSLGVEAFF
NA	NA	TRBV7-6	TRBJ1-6	TGTGCCAGCAGCTTACGCACAGGGCTTTATAATTCACCCCTCCACTTT	CASSLRTGLYNSPLHF
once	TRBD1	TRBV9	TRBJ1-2	TGTGCCACCGCCCCCCGGGACAGACTCTTCGGCTACACCTTC	CATAPRDRLFGYTF
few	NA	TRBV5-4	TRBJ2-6	TGTGCCAGCAGCTTGGTTCGCTCTGGGGCCAACGTCCTGACTTTC	CASSLVRSGANVLTF
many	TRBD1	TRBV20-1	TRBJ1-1	TGCAGTGCGCCCAGGCAGGGGGGCACTGAAGCTTTCTTT	CSAPRQGGTEAFF
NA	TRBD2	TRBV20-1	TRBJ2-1	TGCAGTGGGAAGCCTATATTAGCGGGGGTTTACAATGAGCAGTTCTTC	CSGKPILAGVYNEQFF
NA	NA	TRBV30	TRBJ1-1	TGTGCCTGGGGGACAATGATGAACACTGAAGCTTTCTTT	CAWGTMMNTEAFF
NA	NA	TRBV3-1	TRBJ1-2	TGTGCCAGCAGCCTGGGGGAGGCCCTCCGGTACACCTTC	CASSLGEALRYTF
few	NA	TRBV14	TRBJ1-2	TGTGCCAGCAGTAAACAGGTCAATAACTATGGCTACACCTTC	CASSKQVNNYGYTF
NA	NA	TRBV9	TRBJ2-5	TGTGCCAGCAGCGTAGAAGGCTGGACAGACCAAGAGACCCAGTACTTC	CASSVEGWTDQETQYF
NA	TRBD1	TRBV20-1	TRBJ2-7	TGCAGTGCTAGAGGACAGGGGAACCCCTACGAGCAGTACTTC	CSARGQGNPYEQYF
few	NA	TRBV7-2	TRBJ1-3	TGTGCCAGCAGTGATGGACGGATATCTGGAAACACCATATATTTT	CASSDGRISGNTIYF
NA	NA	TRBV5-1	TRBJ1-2	TGCGCCAGCAGCCAAGGACCTTCGTATGGCTACACCTTC	CASSQGPSYGYTF
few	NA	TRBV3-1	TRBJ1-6	TGTGCCAGCAGCCTAGATAATTCACCCCTCCACTTT	CASSLDNSPLHF
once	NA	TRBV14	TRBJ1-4	TGTGCCAGCAGCCAAGAAGGGCCATCTCGGGTGTTTTTT	CASSQEGPSRVFF
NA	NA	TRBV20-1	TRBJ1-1	TGCAGTGCTAGTGGGGCAGGCACTGAAGCTTTCTTT	CSASGAGTEAFF
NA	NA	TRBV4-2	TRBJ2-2	TGTGCCAGCAGACCCTACGGACAGAACACCGGGGAGCTGTTTTTT	CASRPYGQNTGELFF
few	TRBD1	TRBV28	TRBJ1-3	TGTGCCAGCAGTAGCGACAGGGCCGCTGGAAACACCATATATTTT	CASSSDRAAGNTIYF
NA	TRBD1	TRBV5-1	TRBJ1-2	TGCGCCAGCAGCTTGGCCGGGACAGGGAACGGTCACTATGGCTACACCTTC	CASSLAGTGNGHYGYTF
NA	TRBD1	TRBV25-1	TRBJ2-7	TGTGCCAGCAGTGAATCCGGGACAGCTGCCTACGAGCAGTACTTC	CASSESGTAAYEQYF
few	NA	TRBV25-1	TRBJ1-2	TGTGCCAGCAGTTCTTCTGGGCGCTATGGCTACACCTTC	CASSSSGRYGYTF
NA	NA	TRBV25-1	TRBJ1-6	TGTGCCAGCAGTTATACGGTGAATTCACCCCTCCACTTT	CASSYTVNSPLHF
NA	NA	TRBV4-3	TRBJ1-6	TGCGCCAGCAGCCAGGCTCAGTATAATTCACCCCTCCACTTT	CASSQAQYNSPLHF
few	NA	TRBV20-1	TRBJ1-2	TGCAGTGCTATTCAGGGGCCTTCGGGAGGCTACACCTTC	CSAIQGPSGGYTF
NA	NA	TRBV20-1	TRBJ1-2	TGCAGTGCTAGTCTTCAGGGAAAGGGCTACACCTTC	CSASLQGKGYTF
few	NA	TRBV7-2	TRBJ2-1	TGTGCCAGCAGACAAGACGTGAATGAGCAGTTCTTC	CASRQDVNEQFF
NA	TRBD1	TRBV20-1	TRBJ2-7	TGCAGTGCTAGAGATACAGTGACAGGGGCCATCTACGAGCAGTACTTC	CSARDTVTGAIYEQYF
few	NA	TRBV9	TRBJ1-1	TGTGCCAGCAGCGTAGCGGCGCATATGAACACTGAAGCTTTCTTT	CASSVAAHMNTEAFF
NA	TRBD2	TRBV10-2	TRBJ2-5	TGCGCCACCGGACTAGGCGAGACCCAGTACTTC	CATGLGETQYF
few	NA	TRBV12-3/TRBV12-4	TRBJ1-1	TGTGCCAGCAGTTTAAGAGGGGGAACTCGAGCTTTCTTT	CASSLRGGTRAFF
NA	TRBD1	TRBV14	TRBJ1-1	TGTGCCAGCACCCAAGGAGGGGGCAGGACTGAAGCTTTCTTT	CASTQGGGRTEAFF
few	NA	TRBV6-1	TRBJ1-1	TGTGCCAGCAGTGAGGGGAATAGGGCTGAAGCTTTCTTT	CASSEGNRAEAFF
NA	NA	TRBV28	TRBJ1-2	TGTGCCAGCAGTTTATCATTATCCCCGAACGGCTACACCTTC	CASSLSLSPNGYTF
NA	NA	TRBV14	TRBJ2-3	TGTGCCAGCAGCCAAGGCGACAGCACAGATACGCAGTATTTT	CASSQGDSTDTQYF
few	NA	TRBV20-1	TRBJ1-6	TGCAGTGCTAGAGAGGCCGGGGGCAATTCACCCCTCCACTTT	CSAREAGGNSPLHF
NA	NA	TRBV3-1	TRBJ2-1	TGTGCCAGCAGCCAAGATCGACTACAGTCAACGTATCGTGTGCAGTTCTTC	CASSQDRLQSTYRVQFF
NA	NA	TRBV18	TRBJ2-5	TGTGCCAGCTCACCCTCATTCCGGGGGGAGACCCAGTACTTC	CASSPSFRGETQYF
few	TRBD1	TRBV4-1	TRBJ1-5	TGCGCCAGCAGCCAAGATGTCAGGGGGAGTCAGCCCCAGCATTTT	CASSQDVRGSQPQHF
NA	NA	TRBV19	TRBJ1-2	TGTGCCAGTAGTACCGGGGCTGGCTATGGCTACACCTTC	CASSTGAGYGYTF